The 21 T cell receptor beta chains below come from one sample, sequenced in a study of low-dose radiotherapy and immunotherapy resistance in tumors. Priming of first-strand cDNA relied on TRAV- and TRBV-specific primers (covering alpha and beta chains). A roughly 20-cycle PCR with a constant-region primer and V-primer adapter amplified TCRs. MiXCR was run by TCRdb on the reads, yielding one entry per CDR3 protein. The data contain some 11,000 distinct CDR3 sequences, 50% to 65% of them singletons. The receptors were gathered from a human donor with advanced metastatic prostate, ovarian, gallbladder or colorectal cancer (not recorded which). This table probably holds off-target reads from a library built for another chain.

V and J are TRBV19 and TRBJ2-7; 7 positions agree with TRBD1. The CDR3 has 14 amino acids. The J segment lost 6 bases and the V segment lost 4 bases, leaving 9 bases of the junction unmatched. Germline V lookup: CDR1 LNHDA, CDR2 SQIVND (reference sequence). CDR3 DNA sequence: TGTGCCAGTAGTACTCTTGCAGGGGGTCGCGAGCAGTACTTC. Translated: CASSTLAGGREQYF.

The chain links TRBV5-1 to TRBJ2-7, with 7 bases fitting TRBD1. CDR1 SGHRS and CDR2 YFSETQ come from the germline V gene. J gave up 5 bases and V 4 bases, and 18 bases lay outside the gene matches. CDR3 size: 17 residues. The CDR3 nucleotides are TGCGCCAGCAGCACCGCACCCGCCACAGGGGCGAATAACGAGCAGTACTTC. Protein sequence: CASSTAPATGANNEQYF. The complete variable domain, with remaining parts taken from reference TRBV5-1 and TRBJ2-7, reads KAGVTQTPRYLIKTRGQQVTLSCSPISGHRSVSWYQQTPGQGLQFLFEYFSETQRNKGNFPGRFSGRQFSNSRSEMNVSTLELGDSALYLCASSTAPATGANNEQYFGPGTRLTVT.

This chain joins TRBV6-5 and TRBJ2-1; no reliable D call. V was clipped by 5 bases and J by 3 bases, with 17 bases between them. The CDR3 consists of 16 residues. CDR1 is MNHEY and CDR2 is SVGAGI in the germline V gene. This chain's CDR3 is CASSRGWAAGYNEQFF. As DNA, the CDR3 is TGTGCCAGCAGTCGCGGTTGGGCGGCCGGCTACAATGAGCAGTTCTTC.

The rearrangement links TRBV12-3 or TRBV12-4 to TRBJ1-5, with D perhaps matching TRBD1 (5 bases). The CDR3 covers 14 residues. Deletions cut 8 bases from V and 7 bases from J, with 18 bases between. The CDR3, as DNA: TGTGCCAGCTTAAAGGCAGGGATGAGGCAGCCCCAGCATTTT. It translates to CASLKAGMRQPQHF.

This rearrangement joins TRBV10-3 to TRBJ1-1; 7 nucleotides agree with TRBD1. CDR1 and CDR2 from the germline V gene are ENHRY and SYGVKD. The CDR3 runs to 14 residues. Trimming took 6 bases from V and 3 from J; bases not matched to a gene: 7. The CDR3 here is CAISVRGSDTEAFF. CDR3 nucleotides: TGTGCCATCAGCGTCAGGGGGTCGGACACTGAAGCTTTCTTT.

This clonotype was detected a few times. The rearrangement uses TRBV6-4 and TRBJ2-3; maybe TRBD2 (6 bases). V was pared by 6 bases and J by 1 base, with 11 bases between. Looked up from germline, CDR1 is MRHNA and CDR2 is SNTAGT. The CDR3 contains 14 residues. This chain's CDR3 is CASSPGTGTDTQYF. CDR3 nucleotide sequence: TGTGCCAGCAGCCCCGGGACTGGCACAGATACGCAGTATTTT.

The chain recombines TRBV18 with TRBJ2-7, with D possibly being TRBD1 or TRBD2 (5 bases each). V was pared by 1 base and J by 3 bases, with 10 bases between. Germline V gene lookup returns CDR1 KGHSH and CDR2 LQKENI. The CDR3 is made up of 14 amino acids. CDR3 bases: TGTGCCAGCTCACCACAGGGGACCTACTACGAGCAGTACTTC. Translated, it gives CASSPQGTYYEQYF.

This chain connects TRBV20-1 to TRBJ2-1; TRBD1 matches at 7 bases. Germline V gene sequence: CDR1 DFQATT, CDR2 SNEGSKA (reference sequence). The CDR3 totals 13 residues. V was pared by 6 bases and J by 6 bases, with 8 bases of the junction left unmatched. DNA of the CDR3: TGCAGTGCCGCCCGAGGGGGCCGCAATGAGCAGTTCTTC. This gives the protein CSAARGGRNEQFF.

This clonotype was counted a few times. V usage is TRBV2 and J usage is TRBJ2-7, with 13 bases that match TRBD2. The trim removed 7 bases at V and 2 bases at J, leaving 2 bases unmatched. The germline V gene has CDR1 SNHLY and CDR2 FYNNEI. The CDR3 runs 14 residues. CDR3 DNA sequence: TGTGCCAGCAACGGACTAGCGGGGGCCTACGAGCAGTACTTC. It specifies CASNGLAGAYEQYF.

This clonotype has a handful of counts. The rearrangement links TRBV24-1 to TRBJ2-5; maybe TRBD2 (6 bases). With 4 bases removed from V and 2 bases from J, the gap between germline ends came to 16 bases. Germline loops: CDR1 KGHDR, CDR2 SFDVKD. The CDR3 spans 16 residues. CDR3 DNA: TGTGCCACCAGTGACTGGGACTGCCCGATTCAAGAGACCCAGTACTTC. Encoded protein: CATSDWDCPIQETQYF.

The V and J genes are TRBV5-4 and TRBJ1-4; D call uncertain. The CDR3 spans 12 residues. Between the trimmed V and J ends, which lost 0 bases and 5 bases, there was a span of 2 bases. The germline CDR1 and CDR2 sequences are SGHNT and YYREEE (reference sequence). The chain's CDR3 is CASSLGNEKLFF. CDR3 nucleotides: TGTGCCAGCAGCTTGGGGAATGAAAAACTGTTTTTT.

The rearrangement uses TRBV6-1 and TRBJ1-5, with TRBD1 matching over 7 bases. The CDR3 totals 14 residues. Trimming took 7 bases from V and 6 from J; bases not matched to a gene: 9. Per the germline V gene, CDR1 is MNHNS and CDR2 is SASEGT. DNA for the CDR3: TGTGCCAGCACCCTAGACAGGGAAGGTCAGCCCCAGCATTTT. As protein: CASTLDREGQPQHF.

J is TRBJ2-7 and V is TRBV28; 9 bases match TRBD1. The CDR3 loop spans 13 amino acids. V dropped 5 bases and J dropped 5; count of bases not matched to a gene: 4. CDR1 MDHEN and CDR2 SYDVKM come from the germline V gene. This CDR3 is CASSMGQGDEQYF. CDR3 nucleotide sequence: TGTGCCAGCAGTATGGGACAGGGTGACGAGCAGTACTTC.

The J gene is TRBJ1-4, the V gene TRBV12-3 or TRBV12-4; TRBD1 might be the D (5 bases). The CDR3 totals 14 residues. With 2 bases removed from V and 8 bases from J, the gap between germline ends came to 12 bases. In DNA, the CDR3 is TGTGCCAGCAGTTTAACGGGGGTTCGGGAAAAACTGTTTTTT. Its translation is CASSLTGVREKLFF.

This clonotype has only a few counts. V is TRBV27 and J is TRBJ2-2; the D gene is possibly TRBD2 (6 bases). The CDR3 spans 14 residues. Germline CDR1 and CDR2: MNHEY and SMNVEV (reference sequence). CDR3 DNA: TGTGCGACCGCGACTAGTACGAAGTCCGGGGAGCTGTTTTTT. Translating gives CATATSTKSGELFF.

The genes are TRBV12-5 and TRBJ2-7; TRBD1 aligns across 11 bases. There are 15 residues in the CDR3. Germline V CDR1 and CDR2: LGHNT, FRNRAP. With V trimmed by 3 bases and J by 3 bases, 4 bases remained unmatched. The CDR3, as DNA: TGTGCTAGTGGTTTCGGGACAGGGGGTCTCTACGAGCAGTACTTC. Translating it yields CASGFGTGGLYEQYF.

The genes are TRBV7-6 and TRBJ1-4, with TRBD1 as a possible D gene (5 bases). In germline, CDR1 is SGHVS, CDR2 FNYEAQ. CDR3 size: 19 residues. V was trimmed by 1 base and J by 0 bases, leaving 18 bases between them. The CDR3 here is CASSLDSVGLRATNEKLFF. CDR3 nucleotides: TGTGCCAGCAGCTTAGACTCTGTGGGACTGCGAGCAACTAATGAAAAACTGTTTTTT.

By share, this clonotype counts as medium-sized (0.01 to 0.1%). The J gene is TRBJ2-7, the V gene TRBV18, with D possibly matching TRBD2 (5 bases). CDR3 length equals 14 residues. From germline, CDR1 is KGHSH and CDR2 LQKENI. V gave up 1 base and J gave up 2 bases, with 9 bases separating them. Written as DNA, the CDR3 is TGTGCCAGCTCACCACGACCGGGGACCTACGAGCAGTACTTC. This sequence encodes CASSPRPGTYEQYF.

The chain uses TRBV28 and TRBJ1-5, with 10 positions matching TRBD1. The germline V gene has CDR1 MDHEN and CDR2 SYDVKM. The CDR3 extends over 15 amino acids. The ends lost 4 bases at V and 5 bases at J; junction bases unmatched: 5. CDR3 in DNA: TGTGCCAGCAGTTCAGGGACAGGGGACTATCAGCCCCAGCATTTT. As protein: CASSSGTGDYQPQHF.

The V and J genes are TRBV12-3 or TRBV12-4 and TRBJ1-5; D ambiguous. V lost 7 bases to trimming and J lost 2 bases, with 15 bases between them. This CDR3 has 15 residues. The CDR3 protein is CASTVGETGNQPQHF. CDR3 in DNA: TGTGCCAGCACCGTTGGGGAGACGGGCAATCAGCCCCAGCATTTT.

The chain carries TRBV5-1 and TRBJ2-1, with 8 bases matching TRBD2. There are 15 residues in the CDR3. V lost 0 bases and J lost 7; bases outside the gene matches: 6. CDR1 and CDR2 from the germline V gene are SGHRS and YFSETQ. As DNA, the CDR3 is TGCGCCAGCAGCTTGGCTCGGGGGGGATGGAATGAGCAGTTCTTC. Translated, it gives CASSLARGGWNEQFF.